This entry lists 20 T cell receptor beta chains sequenced from one sample in a study of cytomegalovirus exposure and HLA in healthy donors. Use of 60 Vbeta and 13 Jbeta primers characterized the PCR. Libraries were prepared by immunoSEQ multiplex PCR; TCRdb keeps only in-frame clonotypes and omits some of them. Among around 90,000 clones listed, 65% were seen once. Sequencing was performed on PBMCs. These receptors were taken from a woman between 50 and 59 years old in good health and CMV-seropositive.

V is TRBV6-1 and J is TRBJ2-6; D is perhaps TRBD1 (6 bases). Germline CDR1 reads MNHNS; CDR2 reads SASEGT. The CDR3 has 17 amino acids. V was shortened by 1 base and J by 0 bases, with 10 bases between the two germline ends. The CDR3 DNA reads as TGTGCCAGCAGTGAAGTTGGACAGCGCTCTGGGGCCAACGTCCTGACTTTC. Translating it yields CASSEVGQRSGANVLTF.

This sequence joins TRBV7-2 and TRBJ1-5; TRBD1 might be the D (6 bases). The length of the CDR3 is 18 residues. From germline, CDR1 is SGHTA and CDR2 FQGNSA. Trimming stripped 5 bases from V and 0 bases from J, with 20 bases between. CDR3 DNA sequence: TGTGCCAGCAGCCCACTGGGGGGGCAGTCCCATAGCAATCAGCCCCAGCATTTT. It codes for CASSPLGGQSHSNQPQHF.

This clone appeared once. The chain is built from TRBV6-4 and TRBJ1-1; D unresolved. The CDR3 consists of 13 residues. The germline gives CDR1 MRHNA, CDR2 SNTAGT. The V and J ends lost 4 bases and 3 bases respectively, with 9 bases between them. CDR3 amino acids: CASSASSYTEAFF. CDR3 in DNA: TGTGCCAGCAGTGCGTCGTCGTACACTGAAGCTTTCTTT.

This clone was detected only a few times. The rearrangement joins TRBV29-1 to TRBJ2-7; possible D gene TRBD1, 6 bases. CDR3 length: 12 residues. Germline V gene sequence: CDR1 SQVTM, CDR2 ANQGSEA. Trimming removed 3 bases at V and 8 bases at J, with 14 bases between. The CDR3 DNA reads as TGCAGCGTTGAGGTGGGACAATACCAGCAGTACTTC. Translating it yields CSVEVGQYQQYF.

This clone was seen a few times. The DNA of the CDR3 is TGTGCCAGCAGTTTAGTTCAAGGGAGCGAGACCCAGTACTTC. Protein sequence: CASSLVQGSETQYF. The rearrangement joins TRBV27 to TRBJ2-5; a possible D gene is TRBD2 (5 bases). The length of the CDR3 is 14 residues. Germline CDR1 and CDR2: MNHEY and SMNVEV (reference sequence). V was trimmed by 2 bases and J by 5 bases, leaving 12 bases between them.

The rearrangement joins TRBV18 to TRBJ1-4; the D gene is possibly TRBD1 (6 bases). Trimming pared 0 bases from V and 8 bases from J, leaving 13 bases between. There are 15 residues in the CDR3. CDR1 and CDR2 (germline): KGHSH, LQKENI. The CDR3, as DNA: TGTGCCAGCTCACCACCGGGGGGGCTGCGGGAAAAACTGTTTTTT. This gives the protein CASSPPGGLREKLFF.

This chain joins TRBV19 and TRBJ2-3; 7 positions agree with TRBD1. The junction had 7 bases not matched to a gene; V was cut back by 7 bases and J by 3 bases. Germline CDR1 reads LNHDA; CDR2 reads SQIVND (reference sequence). The CDR3 is 14 residues long. CDR3 in amino acids: CASKGGGGTDTQYF. In nucleotides, the CDR3 is TGTGCCAGTAAAGGGGGCGGTGGGACAGATACGCAGTATTTT.

The rearrangement links TRBV7-9 to TRBJ1-2, with TRBD1 identical over 9 bases. CDR3 length equals 16 residues. Germline CDR1 reads SEHNR; CDR2 reads FQNEAQ (reference sequence). The V gene end was trimmed by 5 bases and the J gene end by 4 bases; junction bases not matched to a gene: 11. CDR3: CASSIQGTGMAYGYTF. CDR3 DNA: TGTGCCAGCAGCATTCAAGGGACAGGGATGGCCTATGGCTACACCTTC.

The V gene is TRBV28, the J gene TRBJ2-7, with D perhaps TRBD1 (6 bases). The CDR3 runs to 12 residues. The germline V and J ends were trimmed by 7 bases and 6 bases, with 13 bases remaining between them. Germline lookup yields CDR1 MDHEN and CDR2 SYDVKM. The CDR3, as DNA: TGTGCCAGCAATCGTTTGGGGGCCGAGCAGTACTTC. Amino acid sequence: CASNRLGAEQYF.

The rearrangement uses TRBV5-6 and TRBJ1-1, with TRBD1 identical over 8 bases. The CDR3 runs 14 residues. V gave up 3 bases and J gave up 1 base; unmatched junction bases: 2. Germline CDR1 is SGHDT and CDR2 is YYEEEE. The DNA of the CDR3 is TGTGCCAGCAGCTGGGGGACAGGGAACACTGAAGCTTTCTTT. It yields the protein CASSWGTGNTEAFF.

This chain links TRBV28 with TRBJ2-1; 14 bases are a match to TRBD2. With V trimmed by 3 bases and J by 8 bases, 12 bases remained unmatched. This CDR3 has 18 amino acids. Germline CDR1 reads MDHEN; CDR2 reads SYDVKM. The CDR3 DNA reads as TGTGCCAGCAGTTTCGCCTCGACTAGCGGGGGGGCGTATGATGAGCAGTTCTTC. Protein product: CASSFASTSGGAYDEQFF.

The V call is TRBV5-1, the J call TRBJ1-3, with 8 bases matching TRBD1. The length of the CDR3 is 14 residues. Trimming took 3 bases from V and 4 from J; bases not matched to a gene: 3. Germline CDR1 reads SGHRS; CDR2 reads YFSETQ. The CDR3 region has the DNA TGCGCCAGCAGCTCGGACAGGGACGGAAACACCATATATTTT. Protein sequence: CASSSDRDGNTIYF.

This chain links TRBV7-9 with TRBJ2-7; 7 bases line up with TRBD2. The germline V gene encodes CDR1 SEHNR and CDR2 FQNEAQ (reference sequence). V was clipped by 1 base and J by 3 bases; unmatched bases: 6. The CDR3 loop spans 15 amino acids. As DNA, the CDR3 is TGTGCCAGCAGCTTAGGCAGGGAGGGAAACTACGAGCAGTACTTC. Translated, it gives CASSLGREGNYEQYF.

The genes are TRBV19 and TRBJ2-7, with 9 nucleotides matching TRBD1. This CDR3 contains 15 residues. Germline-derived CDR1 and CDR2 are LNHDA and SQIVND (reference sequence). Trimming cost V 8 bases and J 2 bases; bases outside gene matches: 10. The CDR3 nucleotides are TGTGCCAGTCACGGAGGGGGGACAGGGCCCTACGAGCAGTACTTC. Protein: CASHGGGTGPYEQYF.

A remark on this clone: A junction end diverges from the germline sequence, so it may reflect a read error. V and J are TRBV5-4 and TRBJ1-2; D not certain. The CDR3 has 15 amino acids. Germline CDR1 and CDR2: SGHNT and YYREEE (reference sequence). CDR3 coding DNA: TGTGCCAGCACCTTGGGGTCAGGTCGATTGTATGGCTACACCTTC. It codes for CASTLGSGRLYGYTF.

The J gene is TRBJ1-2, the V gene TRBV27; D is possibly TRBD1 (6 bases). CDR3 length: 15 residues. V lost 5 bases and J lost 4, with 17 bases in between. Germline V CDR1 and CDR2: MNHEY, SMNVEV (reference sequence). CDR3: CASSLAEGGSYGYTF. Written as DNA, the CDR3 is TGTGCCAGCAGTCTAGCGGAGGGGGGAAGCTATGGCTACACCTTC.

The sample holds a few counts of this clone. V gene TRBV5-4 combines with J gene TRBJ1-2; D is perhaps TRBD1 (5 bases). CDR3 length: 13 residues. V was trimmed by 1 base and J by 2 bases, leaving 6 bases between them. Germline V gene sequence: CDR1 SGHNT, CDR2 YYREEE (reference sequence). CDR3: CASSLPGNYGYTF. The CDR3 coding sequence is TGTGCCAGCAGCTTGCCAGGGAACTATGGCTACACCTTC.

This rearrangement joins TRBV4-2 to TRBJ2-5, with a tentative D call TRBD2 (6 bases). Germline V CDR1 and CDR2: LGHNA, YNFKEQ. CDR3 length: 15 amino acids. The V end lost 1 base, the J end lost 5 bases, and 14 bases lay between the germline ends. The CDR3 spells CASSQGGTPEETQYF. The CDR3 bases are TGTGCCAGCAGCCAAGGGGGGACTCCAGAGGAGACCCAGTACTTC.

V and J are TRBV28 and TRBJ1-1; 7 nucleotides match TRBD1. Germline values: CDR1 MDHEN, CDR2 SYDVKM. This CDR3 contains 15 residues. J lost 2 bases, V lost 6 bases, and 9 bases had no gene match. In nucleotides, the CDR3 is TGTGCCAGCAGGGGACAGTCTAAATCAAACACTGAAGCTTTCTTT. Translating gives CASRGQSKSNTEAFF.

This clone was seen a few times. The chain combines TRBV9 with TRBJ2-5, with 9 bases aligning to TRBD1. The V gene's germline CDR1 is SGDLS and CDR2 YYNGEE. The CDR3 length is 16 residues. With 2 bases clipped from V and 2 bases from J, the junction kept 7 bases outside the gene matches. The CDR3 reads CASSVGQGMQQETQYF. CDR3 coding DNA: TGTGCCAGCAGCGTTGGACAGGGGATGCAACAAGAGACCCAGTACTTC.